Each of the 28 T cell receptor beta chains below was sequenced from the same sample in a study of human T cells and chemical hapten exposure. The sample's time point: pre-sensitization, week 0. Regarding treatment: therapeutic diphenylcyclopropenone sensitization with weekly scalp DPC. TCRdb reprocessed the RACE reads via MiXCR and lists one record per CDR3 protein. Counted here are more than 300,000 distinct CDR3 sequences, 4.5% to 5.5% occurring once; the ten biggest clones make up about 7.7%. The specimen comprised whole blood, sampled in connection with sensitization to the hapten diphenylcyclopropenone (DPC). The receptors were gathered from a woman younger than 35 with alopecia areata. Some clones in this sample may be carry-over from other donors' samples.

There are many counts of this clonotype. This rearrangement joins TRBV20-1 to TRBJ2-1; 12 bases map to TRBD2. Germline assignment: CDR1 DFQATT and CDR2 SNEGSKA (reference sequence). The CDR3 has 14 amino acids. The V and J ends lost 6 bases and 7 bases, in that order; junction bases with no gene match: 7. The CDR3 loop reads CSARLAGGQNEQFF. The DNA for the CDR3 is TGCAGTGCAAGGCTAGCGGGGGGGCAGAATGAGCAGTTCTTC.

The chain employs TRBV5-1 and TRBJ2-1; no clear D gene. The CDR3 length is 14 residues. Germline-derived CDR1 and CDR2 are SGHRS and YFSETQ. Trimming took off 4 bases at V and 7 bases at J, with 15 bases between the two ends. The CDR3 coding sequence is TGCGCCAGCAGCCCCTTAGTGGGATTGAATGAGCAGTTCTTC. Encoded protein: CASSPLVGLNEQFF.

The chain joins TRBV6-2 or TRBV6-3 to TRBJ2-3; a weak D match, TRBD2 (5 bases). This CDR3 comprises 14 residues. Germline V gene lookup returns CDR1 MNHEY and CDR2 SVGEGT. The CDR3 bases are TGTGCATCCGGAAGGGTCACGGGGACAGATACGCAGTATTTT. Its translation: CASGRVTGTDTQYF.

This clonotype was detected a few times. As DNA, the CDR3 is TGTGCCAGCAGCGTTCTAGGGGGTACAGATACGCAGTATTTT. Protein sequence: CASSVLGGTDTQYF. The rearrangement joins TRBV9 to TRBJ2-3, with TRBD1 as a possible D gene (6 bases). CDR1 SGDLS and CDR2 YYNGEE come from the germline V gene. CDR3 length: 14 amino acids. V lost 2 bases and J lost 3, with 10 bases in between. The whole variable domain, remainder taken from reference TRBV9 and TRBJ2-3, is DSGVTQTPKHLITATGQRVTLRCSPRSGDLSVYWYQQSLDQGLQFLIQYYNGEERAKGNILERFSAQQFPDLHSELNLSSLELGDSALYFCASSVLGGTDTQYFGPGTRLTVL.

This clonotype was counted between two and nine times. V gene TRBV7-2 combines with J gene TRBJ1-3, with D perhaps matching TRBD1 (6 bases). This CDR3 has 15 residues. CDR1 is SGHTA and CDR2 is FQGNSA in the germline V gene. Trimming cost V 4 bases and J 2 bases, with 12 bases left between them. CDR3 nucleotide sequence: TGTGCCAGCAGCTCCACAGGGATCCCTGGAAACACCATATATTTT. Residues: CASSSTGIPGNTIYF.

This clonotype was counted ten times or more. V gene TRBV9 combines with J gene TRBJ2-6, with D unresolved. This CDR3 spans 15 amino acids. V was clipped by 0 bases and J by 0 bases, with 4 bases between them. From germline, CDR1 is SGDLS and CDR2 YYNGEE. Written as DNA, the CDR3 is TGTGCCAGCAGCGTAGTTCTCTCTGGGGCCAACGTCCTGACTTTC. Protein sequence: CASSVVLSGANVLTF.

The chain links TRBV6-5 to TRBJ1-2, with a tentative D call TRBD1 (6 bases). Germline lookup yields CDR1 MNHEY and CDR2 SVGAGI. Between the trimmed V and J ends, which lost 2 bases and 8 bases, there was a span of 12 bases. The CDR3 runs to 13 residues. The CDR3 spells CASSYVGTQGYTF. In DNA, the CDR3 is TGTGCCAGCAGTTACGTTGGGACACAAGGCTACACCTTC.

The CDR3 here is CASSQSQGGNEQFF. The CDR3 DNA follows: TGTGCCAGCAGCCAATCCCAGGGGGGCAATGAGCAGTTCTTC. This chain links TRBV4-2 with TRBJ2-1; TRBD1 might be the D (7 bases). Trimming stripped 2 bases from V and 6 bases from J, with 11 bases between. The CDR3 runs to 14 residues. Per the germline V gene, CDR1 is LGHNA and CDR2 is YNFKEQ.

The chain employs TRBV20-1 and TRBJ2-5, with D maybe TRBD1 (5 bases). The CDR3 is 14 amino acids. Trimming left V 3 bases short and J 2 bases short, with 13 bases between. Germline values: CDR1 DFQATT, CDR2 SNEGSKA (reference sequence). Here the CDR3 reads CSARTETVQETQYF. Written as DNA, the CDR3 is TGCAGTGCTAGGACAGAGACCGTACAAGAGACCCAGTACTTC.

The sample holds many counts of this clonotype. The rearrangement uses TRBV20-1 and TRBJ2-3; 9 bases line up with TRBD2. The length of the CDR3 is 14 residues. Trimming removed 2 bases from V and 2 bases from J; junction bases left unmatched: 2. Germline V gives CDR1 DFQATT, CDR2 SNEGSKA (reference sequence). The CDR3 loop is CSARLAGNTDTQYF. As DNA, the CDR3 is TGCAGTGCTAGACTAGCGGGGAACACAGATACGCAGTATTTT.

CDR3 loop: CASSSRVVGNTIYF. The CDR3 region has the DNA TGTGCCAGCAGTTCCAGGGTTGTCGGAAACACCATATATTTT. This sequence joins TRBV6-2 or TRBV6-3 and TRBJ1-3; maybe TRBD1 (5 bases). CDR3 length equals 14 residues. Trimming stripped 4 bases from V and 4 bases from J, with 11 bases between. The V gene's germline CDR1 is MNHEY and CDR2 SVGEGT.

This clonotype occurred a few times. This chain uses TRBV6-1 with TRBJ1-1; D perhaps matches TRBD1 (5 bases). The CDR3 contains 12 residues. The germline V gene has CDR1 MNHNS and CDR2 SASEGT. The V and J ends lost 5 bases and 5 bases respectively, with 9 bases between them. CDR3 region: CASSKWGTEAFF. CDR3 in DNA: TGTGCCAGCAGTAAGTGGGGGACTGAAGCTTTCTTT.

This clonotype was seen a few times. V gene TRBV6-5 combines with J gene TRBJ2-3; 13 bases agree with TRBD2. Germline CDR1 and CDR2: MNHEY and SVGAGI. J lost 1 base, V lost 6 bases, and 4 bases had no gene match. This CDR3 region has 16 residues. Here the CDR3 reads CASSSGTSGGTDTQYF. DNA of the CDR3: TGTGCCAGCAGCTCCGGGACTAGCGGGGGCACAGATACGCAGTATTTT.

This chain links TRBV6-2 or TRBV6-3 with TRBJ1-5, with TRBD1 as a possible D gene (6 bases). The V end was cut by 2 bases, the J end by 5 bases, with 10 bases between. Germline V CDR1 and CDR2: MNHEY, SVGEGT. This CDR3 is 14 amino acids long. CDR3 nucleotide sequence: TGTGCCAGCAGTTACAAGGGGGAGTATCAGCCCCAGCATTTT. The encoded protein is CASSYKGEYQPQHF.

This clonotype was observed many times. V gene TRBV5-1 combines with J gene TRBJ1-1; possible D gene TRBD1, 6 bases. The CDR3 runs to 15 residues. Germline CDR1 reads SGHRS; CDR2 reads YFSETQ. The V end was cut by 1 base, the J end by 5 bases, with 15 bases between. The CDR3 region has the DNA TGCGCCAGCAGCTTGAAGGGGGGCCAAGGGACTGAAGCTTTCTTT. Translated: CASSLKGGQGTEAFF.

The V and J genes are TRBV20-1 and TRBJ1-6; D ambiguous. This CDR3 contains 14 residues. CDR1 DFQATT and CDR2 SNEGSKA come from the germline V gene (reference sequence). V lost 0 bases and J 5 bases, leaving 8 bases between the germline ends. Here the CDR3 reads CSARDPRDNSPLHF. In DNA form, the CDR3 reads TGCAGTGCTAGAGACCCGAGGGATAATTCACCCCTCCACTTT.

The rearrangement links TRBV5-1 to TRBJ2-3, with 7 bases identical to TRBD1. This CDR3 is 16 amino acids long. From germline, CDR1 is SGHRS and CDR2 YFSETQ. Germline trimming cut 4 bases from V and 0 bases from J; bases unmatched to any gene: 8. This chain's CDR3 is CASSTGTATSTDTQYF. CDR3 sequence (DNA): TGCGCCAGCAGCACTGGGACAGCAACCAGCACAGATACGCAGTATTTT.

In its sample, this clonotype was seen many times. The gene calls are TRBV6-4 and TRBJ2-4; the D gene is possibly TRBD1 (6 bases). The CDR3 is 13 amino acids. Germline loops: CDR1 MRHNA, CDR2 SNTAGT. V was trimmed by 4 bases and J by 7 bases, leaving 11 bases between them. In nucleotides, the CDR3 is TGTGCCAGCAGTGTGGACAGAGGGAACATTCAGTACTTC. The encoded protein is CASSVDRGNIQYF.

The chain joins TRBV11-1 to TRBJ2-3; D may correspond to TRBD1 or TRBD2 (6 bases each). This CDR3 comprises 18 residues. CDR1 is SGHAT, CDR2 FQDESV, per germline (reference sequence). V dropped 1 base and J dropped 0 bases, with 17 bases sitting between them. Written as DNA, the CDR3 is TGTGCCAGCAGCTTAGGGGATGGACGGGGGCCTAGCACAGATACGCAGTATTTT. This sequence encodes CASSLGDGRGPSTDTQYF.

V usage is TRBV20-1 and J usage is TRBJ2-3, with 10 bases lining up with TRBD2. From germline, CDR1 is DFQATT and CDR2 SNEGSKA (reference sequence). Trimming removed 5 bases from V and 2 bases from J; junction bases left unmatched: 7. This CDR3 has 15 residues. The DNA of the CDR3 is TGCAGTGCTGGCGGACTAGCGGAAAACACAGATACGCAGTATTTT. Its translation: CSAGGLAENTDTQYF.

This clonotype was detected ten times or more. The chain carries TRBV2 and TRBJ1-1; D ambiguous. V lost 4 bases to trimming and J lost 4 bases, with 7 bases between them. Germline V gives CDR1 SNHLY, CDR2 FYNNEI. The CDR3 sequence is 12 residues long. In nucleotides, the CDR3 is TGTGCCAGCAGTGCCCGGGGCACTGAAGCTTTCTTT. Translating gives CASSARGTEAFF.

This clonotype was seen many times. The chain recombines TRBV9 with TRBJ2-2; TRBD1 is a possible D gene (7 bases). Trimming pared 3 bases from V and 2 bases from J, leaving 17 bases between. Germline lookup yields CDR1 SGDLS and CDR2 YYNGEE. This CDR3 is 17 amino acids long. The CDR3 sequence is CASSANRQGLNTGELFF. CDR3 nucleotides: TGTGCCAGCAGCGCCAACCGACAGGGACTCAACACCGGGGAGCTGTTTTTT.

The CDR3 DNA is TGCAGCGCCTGGACAGCGGGCGAGCAGTACTTC. Translation: CSAWTAGEQYF. The chain links TRBV29-1 to TRBJ2-7; D possibly matches TRBD1 or TRBD2 (6 bases each). The CDR3 is made up of 11 amino acids. V was shortened by 7 bases and J by 6 bases, with 13 bases between the two germline ends. The V gene's germline CDR1 is SQVTM and CDR2 ANQGSEA.

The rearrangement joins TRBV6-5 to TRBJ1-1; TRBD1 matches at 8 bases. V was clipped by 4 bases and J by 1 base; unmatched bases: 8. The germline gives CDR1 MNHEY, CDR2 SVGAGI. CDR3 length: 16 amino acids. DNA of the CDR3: TGTGCCAGCAGTTTGGGGCCGGGACAGGCGAACACTGAAGCTTTCTTT. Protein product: CASSLGPGQANTEAFF.

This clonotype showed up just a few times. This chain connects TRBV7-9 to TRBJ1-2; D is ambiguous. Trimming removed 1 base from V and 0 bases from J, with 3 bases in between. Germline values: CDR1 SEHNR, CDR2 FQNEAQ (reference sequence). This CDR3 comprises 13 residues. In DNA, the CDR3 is TGTGCCAGCAGCTTAGAGACTAACTATGGCTACACCTTC. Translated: CASSLETNYGYTF.

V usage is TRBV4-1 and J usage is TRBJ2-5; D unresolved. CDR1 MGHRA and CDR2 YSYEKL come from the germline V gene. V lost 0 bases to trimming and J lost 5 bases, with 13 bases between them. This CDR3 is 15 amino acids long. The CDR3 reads CASSQDLAFRETQYF. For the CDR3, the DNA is TGCGCCAGCAGCCAAGATCTGGCTTTTCGGGAGACCCAGTACTTC.

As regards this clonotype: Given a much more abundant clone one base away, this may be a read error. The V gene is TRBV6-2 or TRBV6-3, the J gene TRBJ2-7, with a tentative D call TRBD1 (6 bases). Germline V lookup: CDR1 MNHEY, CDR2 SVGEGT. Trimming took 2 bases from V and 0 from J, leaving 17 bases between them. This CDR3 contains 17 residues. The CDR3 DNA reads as TGTGCCAGCAGTTACCCAAACCCGGGACAACGCTCCTACGAGCAGTACTTC. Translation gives CASSYPNPGQRSYEQYF.

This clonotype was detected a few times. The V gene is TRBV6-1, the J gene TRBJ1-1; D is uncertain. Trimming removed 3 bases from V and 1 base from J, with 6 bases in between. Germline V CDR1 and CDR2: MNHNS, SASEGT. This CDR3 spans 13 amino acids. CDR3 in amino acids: CASSDAANTEAFF. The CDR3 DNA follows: TGTGCCAGCAGTGACGCAGCGAACACTGAAGCTTTCTTT.